The T cell receptor (beta chain) described here comes from a study of monozygotic twins with inflammatory bowel disease. Study-wide results and caveats: Telling apart the different T cell subtypes was not possible.

Germline V gives CDR1 LNHDA, CDR2 SQIVND (reference sequence). The CDR3 covers 16 residues. TCRalpha and TCRbeta cDNA underwent two nested PCRs of about 17 and 10 cycles. From the 5' RACE reads, TCRdb lists one entry per CDR3 protein and no DNA. In total, the table holds around 450,000 distinct CDR3 sequences. Comment on this clonotype: The antigen is not known.

This TCR was sampled from a human donor with ulcerative colitis or Crohn's disease, or a healthy co-twin of an affected twin (not recorded which). The sequenced sample consisted of blood. The chain couples TRBV19 to TRBJ2-3; TCRdb indicates TRBD2, and absent DNA this call remains unverified. CDR3 residues: CASSIPGLASTDTQYF.